This entry features one T cell receptor beta chain sequence. CDR1 and CDR2 from the germline V gene are MGHRA and YSYEKL. The CDR3 runs to 16 residues. J was trimmed by 4 bases and V by 1 base; bases with no gene match: 8. Under the authors' procedure: Nucleated cell number was recorded as an estimate derived from reference gene primer amplification. Profiled with immunoSEQ multiplex PCR; TCRdb holds only in-frame clones, not every one. That table furnishes V, J and clone size, whereas the DNA furnished D and trimming. The table lists 70,000 to 85,000 clones, about four fifths of them singletons, with roughly two fifths in the top ten. These data originate in a study of blood T cell repertoires in COVID-19. Across the whole study: The United States, Italy and Spain were the sources of the acute and convalescent COVID-19 samples. T cells, B-cell-depleted T cells, or PBMCs provided the cDNA or gDNA that served as material.

The sequence was obtained from a man older than 75 with active or convalescent COVID-19. This chain links TRBV4-1 with TRBJ2-7; 9 nucleotides match TRBD1. Sequencing was carried out using peripheral blood. The CDR3 DNA follows: TGCGCCAGCAGCCAAGGTACCGGGACAGGGACTTACGAGCAGTACTTC. Translated, it gives CASSQGTGTGTYEQYF.